These 3 T cell receptor beta chains were sequenced from one sample in a study of CD8+CD57+ T cells in acquired aplastic anemia (dated by TCRdb to the late 2010s). Flow cytometry had shown CD8+CD57+ cell expansion in the patients selected for sequencing. Data came from an Illumina HiSeq 2000. TCR beta VDJ combination and CDR3 sequence profiling used genomic DNA as the template. In-frame beta chains were kept once TCRdb had trimmed the public reads at Q25 with fastp and called clones with MiXCR. Merged by CDR3 protein, the rows form single entries marked with the most common genes and DNA. The sample table contains fewer than 250,000 distinct CDR3 sequences; only one count was recorded for more than 45% of them. Together, the top ten hold 7% to 9.5% of the sample. Specimen: sorted CD4+, CD8+, or CD8+CD57+ T cells (not recorded which) from PBMCs. These TCRs come from a human donor with aplastic anemia.

The chain couples TRBV15 to TRBJ1-6; D ambiguous. Germline V lookup: CDR1 LNHNV, CDR2 YYDKDF (reference sequence). The CDR3 loop spans 12 amino acids. Trimming took 5 bases from V and 8 from J, leaving 7 bases between them. Written as DNA, the CDR3 is TGTGCCACCAGCGGAGGAGATTCACCCCTCCACTTT. Encoded protein: CATSGGDSPLHF.

This clonotype was picked up many times. In DNA, the CDR3 is TGTGCCAGCAGGGACGGGCGTTCCACTGAAGCTTTCTTT. Translated, it gives CASRDGRSTEAFF. The rearrangement uses TRBV2 and TRBJ1-1, with D hard to call. The CDR3 covers 13 residues. The germline CDR1 and CDR2 sequences are SNHLY and FYNNEI. V lost 6 bases and J lost 4, with 12 bases in between.

This clonotype was seen ten or more times. The chain recombines TRBV20-1 with TRBJ2-2, with D possibly TRBD2 on 6 matching bases. The CDR3 is made up of 16 amino acids. The germline V gene encodes CDR1 DFQATT and CDR2 SNEGSKA (reference sequence). V lost 0 bases and J lost 4, with 15 bases in between. The CDR3 DNA reads TGCAGTGCTAGAGATCTTGGGGGGAGGAGCACCGGGGAGCTGTTTTTT. Its protein is CSARDLGGRSTGELFF.